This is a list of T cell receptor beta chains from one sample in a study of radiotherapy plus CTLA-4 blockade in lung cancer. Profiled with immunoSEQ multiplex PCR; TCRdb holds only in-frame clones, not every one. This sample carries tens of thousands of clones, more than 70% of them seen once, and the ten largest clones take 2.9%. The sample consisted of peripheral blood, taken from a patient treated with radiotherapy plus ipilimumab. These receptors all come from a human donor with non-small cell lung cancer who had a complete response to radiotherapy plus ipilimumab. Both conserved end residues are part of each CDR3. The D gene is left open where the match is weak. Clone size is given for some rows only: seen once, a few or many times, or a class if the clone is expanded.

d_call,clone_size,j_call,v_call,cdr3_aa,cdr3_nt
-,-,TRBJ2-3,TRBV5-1,CASSSGLLDTQYF,TGCGCCAGCAGCTCTGGACTTTTGGATACGCAGTATTTT
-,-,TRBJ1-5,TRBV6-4,CASSVEHGPNQPQHF,TGTGCCAGCAGTGTTGAGCATGGGCCCAATCAGCCCCAGCATTTT
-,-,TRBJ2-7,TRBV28,CASRASGTGAYEQYF,TGTGCCAGCAGGGCTAGCGGGACAGGGGCCTACGAGCAGTACTTC
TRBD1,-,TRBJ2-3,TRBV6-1,CASSEAGGNTDTQYF,TGTGCCAGCAGTGAAGCAGGGGGCAACACAGATACGCAGTATTTT
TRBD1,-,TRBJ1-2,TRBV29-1,CSVGEGATIYGYTF,TGCAGCGTTGGAGAGGGGGCAACTATCTATGGCTACACCTTC
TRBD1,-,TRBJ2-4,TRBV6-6,CATATGAKNIQYF,TGTGCCACAGCAACAGGGGCGAAAAACATTCAGTACTTC
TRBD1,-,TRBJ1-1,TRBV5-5,CASRISGGVTEAFF,TGTGCCAGCAGGATCTCAGGGGGTGTCACTGAAGCTTTCTTT
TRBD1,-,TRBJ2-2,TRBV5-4,CASSFDRATGELFF,TGTGCCAGCAGCTTTGACAGGGCCACCGGGGAGCTGTTTTTT
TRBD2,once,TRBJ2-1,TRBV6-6,CASTSGRLAAYNEQFF,TGTGCCAGCACCTCCGGCCGGCTAGCGGCTTACAATGAGCAGTTCTTC
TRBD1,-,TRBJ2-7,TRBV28,CASSLSGTGQLYEQYF,TGTGCCAGCAGTCTATCTGGAACGGGACAGCTCTACGAGCAGTACTTC
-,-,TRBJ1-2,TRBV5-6,CASSRGGFYGYTF,TGTGCCAGCAGCCGTGGGGGGTTCTATGGCTACACCTTC
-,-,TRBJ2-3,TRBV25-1,CASSDSGGGRGQDTQYF,TGTGCCAGCAGTGATTCCGGAGGTGGGAGGGGACAAGATACGCAGTATTTT
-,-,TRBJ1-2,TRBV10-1,CASSWGGGHYGYTF,TGCGCCAGCAGCTGGGGTGGAGGGCACTATGGCTACACCTTC
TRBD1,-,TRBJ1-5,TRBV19,CASSPNDRGRNQPQHF,TGTGCCAGTAGTCCCAACGACAGGGGGAGGAATCAGCCCCAGCATTTT
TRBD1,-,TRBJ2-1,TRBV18,CASSFRTGKNNEQFF,TGTGCCAGCTCATTTAGGACAGGGAAAAACAATGAGCAGTTCTTC
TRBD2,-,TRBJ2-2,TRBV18,CASSPIAGPNTGELFF,TGTGCCAGCTCACCAATAGCGGGGCCTAACACCGGGGAGCTGTTTTTT
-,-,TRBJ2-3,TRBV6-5,CASSYERGPTWDTQYF,TGTGCCAGCAGTTACGAGCGCGGCCCCACTTGGGATACGCAGTATTTT
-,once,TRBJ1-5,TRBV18,CASSRTLNQPQHF,TGTGCCAGCTCACGGACACTAAATCAGCCCCAGCATTTT
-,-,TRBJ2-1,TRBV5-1,CASRPEHSYEQFF,TGCGCCAGCAGACCCGAGCACAGCTATGAGCAGTTCTTC
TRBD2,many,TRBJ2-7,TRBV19,CASSAPGLAGVGEQYF,TGTGCCAGTAGTGCCCCGGGACTAGCGGGAGTAGGCGAGCAGTACTTC
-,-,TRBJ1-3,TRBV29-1,CSAGVGTLSGNTIYF,TGCAGCGCAGGGGTTGGAACTCTCTCTGGAAACACCATATATTTT